This TCR beta chain is drawn from a study of blood T cell repertoires in COVID-19. Study context: Some COVID-19 samples were acute and others convalescent; all came from the United States, Italy and Spain. T cells, B-cell-depleted T cells, or PBMCs provided the cDNA or gDNA that served as material.

Germline V lookup: CDR1 MNHEY, CDR2 SMNVEV (reference sequence). The CDR3 is 17 amino acids. V gave up 5 bases and J gave up 1 base, with 18 bases separating them. This clone was recorded a few times. As handled by the study authors: How many nucleated cells were present was estimated from reference gene primer amplification. Sequencing was performed with immunoSEQ multiplex PCR; in TCRdb, only in-frame clones are kept and a portion is missing. V and J calls and clone size come straight from that table; D and trimming were deduced from the DNA. The repertoire holds roughly 140,000 clones, with 80% as singletons.

The sample consisted of peripheral blood. The source is a man between 65 and 85 years old who had recovered from COVID-19. The V call is TRBV27, the J call TRBJ1-3; D possibly corresponds to TRBD1 (6 bases). The CDR3 DNA reads as TGTGCCAGCAGTCCCCCGGGGGGGCAGCAGTCTGGAAACACCATATATTTT. It is translated as CASSPPGGQQSGNTIYF.